The clone carrying this T cell receptor (beta chain) was seen a handful of times. The target antigen is unknown. Arm-PCR of CDR3 regions and iRepertoire HTBI primers were used to build TCR beta libraries. MiXCR, applied by TCRdb to the multiplex PCR reads, yields one record per CDR3 protein. The profile covers some 500,000 distinct CDR3 sequences, with more than 15% appearing a single time and roughly 25% taken by the ten largest. The data originate from a study of regulatory T cells in long-lasting Graves disease. Study-level results: Samples came from peripheral blood alone, without thyroid tissue.

Time point specified: newly diagnosed GD, antithyroid drugs for less than 3 months. The TCR library was made from RNA extracted from PBMCs. With 3 bases removed from V and 3 bases from J, the gap between germline ends came to 9 bases. The CDR3 is made up of 13 amino acids. The sample was also linked to a second study, of T cells in Graves' hyperthyroidism and ophthalmopathy.

The starting material was peripheral blood mononuclear cells (PBMCs), obtained at new diagnosis, from a patient treated with antithyroid drugs. The chain has TRBV12-3 or TRBV12-4 and TRBJ2-7, with no clear D. The origin of this receptor is a woman in her forties or fifties with Graves disease. CDR3 nucleotide sequence: TGTGCCAGCAGTTTTCGACACCTCTACGAGCAGTACTTC. Encoded protein: CASSFRHLYEQYF.